The 21 T cell receptor beta chains given below trace back to one sample, sequenced in a study of neurological immune-mediated disorders. Time point specified: longitudinal time-point 3. TCRdb used MiXCR to reprocess the 5' RACE reads, holding one entry per CDR3 protein. The sample carries more than 40,000 distinct CDR3 sequences, roughly 12% recorded once. Sequenced input: PBMCs. The receptor set was obtained from a male donor with HTLV-1-associated myelopathy (HAM/TSP).

This clonotype was seen repeatedly, ten times or more. The chain links TRBV20-1 to TRBJ2-5; TRBD2 agrees at 9 bases. CDR3 length equals 13 residues. Germline trimming cut 6 bases from V and 5 bases from J; bases unmatched to any gene: 7. CDR1 DFQATT and CDR2 SNEGSKA come from the germline V gene (reference sequence). The CDR3 DNA is TGCAGTGCCGAACTAAGCGGGGGGGAGACCCAGTACTTC. Translating it yields CSAELSGGETQYF.

The table lists this clonotype with many counts. The chain combines TRBV7-3 with TRBJ2-5; D may be TRBD1 (8 bases). Germline-derived CDR1 and CDR2 are SGHTA and FQGTGA. The germline V and J ends were trimmed by 0 bases and 5 bases, with 13 bases remaining between them. The CDR3 totals 15 residues. The CDR3: CASSLTHRGGETQYF. The DNA for the CDR3 is TGTGCCAGCAGCTTAACCCACAGGGGGGGCGAGACCCAGTACTTC.

This clonotype came up many times. V is TRBV28 and J is TRBJ1-5, with TRBD1 identical over 7 bases. This CDR3 is built from 15 residues. The ends lost 7 bases at V and 2 bases at J; junction bases unmatched: 8. CDR1 is MDHEN and CDR2 is SYDVKM in the germline V gene. In DNA, the CDR3 is TGTGCCAGCACTCACCCCGGACAGGGCAATCAGCCCCAGCATTTT. Translation gives CASTHPGQGNQPQHF.

The chain recombines TRBV5-1 with TRBJ2-5; D is possibly TRBD1 (5 bases). CDR3 length equals 13 residues. The germline V gene has CDR1 SGHRS and CDR2 YFSETQ. The V and J ends lost 4 bases and 4 bases respectively, with 11 bases between them. Here the CDR3 reads CASSPQGTETQYF. CDR3 nucleotides: TGCGCCAGCAGCCCCCAGGGAACAGAGACCCAGTACTTC.

This clonotype was seen at least ten times. The chain uses TRBV5-1 and TRBJ1-1; 7 nucleotides line up with TRBD1. CDR1 is SGHRS and CDR2 is YFSETQ in the germline V gene. The trim removed 6 bases at V and 1 base at J, leaving 9 bases unmatched. The CDR3 sequence is 15 residues long. The CDR3 DNA follows: TGCGCCAGCAACACAGACAGGGCCTCGAACACTGAAGCTTTCTTT. This translates into CASNTDRASNTEAFF.

Regarding this clonotype: Being one base from a much bigger clone, this may be a read error. This sequence joins TRBV12-3 or TRBV12-4 and TRBJ2-1, with 7 bases aligning to TRBD2. The CDR3 sequence is 13 residues long. DNA of the CDR3: TGTGTCAGCAAGCGACTAGCCCCCAGTGAGCAGTTCTTC. It translates to CVSKRLAPSEQFF.

This clonotype was detected only once. A clone one base away is much larger, so this may be a read error. This chain joins TRBV5-1 and TRBJ2-7, with TRBD2 identical over 10 bases. CDR3 length: 13 amino acids. Germline values: CDR1 SGHRS, CDR2 YFSETQ. As DNA, the CDR3 is TGCACCAGCAGTTCAACTAGCGGGGACCGGCAGTACTTC. Encoded protein: CTSSSTSGDRQYF.

This clonotype was observed a few times. V and J are TRBV20-1 and TRBJ2-3, with 14 bases matching TRBD2. This CDR3 comprises 16 residues. Germline-derived CDR1 and CDR2 are DFQATT and SNEGSKA (reference sequence). V was clipped by 6 bases and J by 1 base; unmatched bases: 6. The CDR3 loop reads CSARTSGGFGTDTQYF. The DNA for the CDR3 is TGCAGTGCAAGGACTAGCGGGGGGTTCGGCACAGATACGCAGTATTTT.

This clonotype came up a few times. The rearrangement joins TRBV9 to TRBJ1-6; no reliable D call. V was clipped by 0 bases and J by 11 bases, with 12 bases between them. CDR3 size: 14 residues. Germline values: CDR1 SGDLS, CDR2 YYNGEE. CDR3 region: CASSVGPDTAPLHF. The CDR3 DNA sequence: TGTGCCAGCAGCGTAGGGCCCGATACTGCACCCCTCCACTTT.

In its sample, this clonotype was seen many times. The chain has TRBV20-1 and TRBJ2-7; 11 bases match TRBD2. The CDR3 consists of 15 residues. J gave up 5 bases and V 4 bases, and 10 bases lay outside the gene matches. Germline-derived CDR1 and CDR2 are DFQATT and SNEGSKA (reference sequence). The CDR3 DNA follows: TGCAGTGCTACTATCCTTAGCGGGGGGGCCGACGAGCAGTACTTC. Protein product: CSATILSGGADEQYF.

This clonotype was detected many times. V usage is TRBV6-2 or TRBV6-3 and J usage is TRBJ2-1, with TRBD2 as a possible D gene (6 bases). The CDR3 length is 14 residues. The V end lost 5 bases, the J end lost 2 bases, and 10 bases lay between the germline ends. Looked up from germline, CDR1 is MNHEY and CDR2 is SVGEGT. CDR3 in DNA: TGTGCCAGCAGTCCGACTAGTCCCTACAATGAGCAGTTCTTC. It yields the protein CASSPTSPYNEQFF.

This clonotype was seen ten or more times. The J gene is TRBJ2-2, the V gene TRBV20-1; D is tentatively TRBD1 or TRBD2 (5 bases each). V lost 0 bases, J lost 1 base, and 9 bases lay in between. The CDR3 extends over 15 amino acids. Germline CDR1 is DFQATT and CDR2 is SNEGSKA (reference sequence). CDR3 bases: TGCAGTGCTAGAGAGAGGGGTCTGAACACCGGGGAGCTGTTTTTT. Its protein product is CSARERGLNTGELFF.

This clonotype was seen ten or more times. The rearrangement links TRBV10-3 to TRBJ2-7; D not certain. Germline CDR1 and CDR2: ENHRY and SYGVKD. The ends were cut back, 7 bases at V and 5 bases at J, with 15 bases in the middle. This CDR3 comprises 13 residues. The CDR3, as DNA: TGTGCCATCAACGATGTGCCTGGCGACGAGCAGTACTTC. Its protein product is CAINDVPGDEQYF.

In the case of this clonotype: At one of its ends the junction is not consistent with the germline gene, which may arise from a read error. The rearrangement joins TRBV5-1 to TRBJ1-1; D ambiguous. This CDR3 has 14 amino acids. Per germline, CDR1 SGHRS and CDR2 YFSETQ. CDR3 loop: CASSAGVSFTEAFF. The CDR3 DNA sequence: TGTGCCAGCAGCGCCGGAGTAAGTTTTACTGAAGCTTTCTTT.

This clonotype came up many times. The V and J genes are TRBV5-1 and TRBJ2-3; 10 bases are a match to TRBD2. The CDR3 runs 15 residues. Germline V lookup: CDR1 SGHRS, CDR2 YFSETQ. V lost 4 bases to trimming and J lost 2 bases; unmatched junction nucleotides: 4. The CDR3 reads CASSLAGDFTDTQYF. CDR3 in DNA: TGCGCCAGCAGCCTAGCGGGGGATTTCACAGATACGCAGTATTTT.

The table lists this clonotype with many counts. The rearrangement links TRBV29-1 to TRBJ2-2; 10 nucleotides match TRBD1. This CDR3 comprises 14 residues. Germline values: CDR1 SQVTM, CDR2 ANQGSEA. V shed 6 bases and J 0 bases; nucleotides not matched to a gene: 1. CDR3 nucleotide sequence: TGCAGCGTCGGACAGGGGGCGAACACCGGGGAGCTGTTTTTT. This translates into CSVGQGANTGELFF.

This clonotype was seen ten or more times. V and J are TRBV4-3 and TRBJ2-3; 7 bases are a match to TRBD1. This CDR3 has 16 residues. The V segment lost 0 bases and the J segment 7 bases; nucleotides outside the gene matches: 10. Per germline, CDR1 LGHNA and CDR2 YSLEER. The CDR3 bases are TGCGCCAGCAGCCAAGATCTCAGGGGGACATTCAATACGCAGTATTTT. Its translation is CASSQDLRGTFNTQYF.

This clonotype was recorded at least ten times. The CDR3 here is CASSVGPTGRRGYTF. The CDR3 DNA reads TGTGCCAGCAGCGTAGGCCCGACAGGCCGGCGTGGCTACACCTTC. J is TRBJ1-2 and V is TRBV9, with D perhaps matching TRBD1 (6 bases). Trimming removed 0 bases from V and 7 bases from J, with 16 bases in between. CDR1 and CDR2 (germline): SGDLS, YYNGEE. CDR3 length equals 15 residues.

Regarding this clonotype: With a much larger clone just one base away, this may be a read error. The V and J genes are TRBV10-3 and TRBJ2-5; 10 bases line up with TRBD1. This CDR3 spans 13 amino acids. Germline assignment: CDR1 ENHRY and CDR2 SYGVKD. CDR3 in DNA: TGTGACATCAGTGGGACAGGGGAAGAGACCCAGTACTTC. It yields the protein CDISGTGEETQYF.

This clonotype was detected many times. The rearrangement joins TRBV4-3 to TRBJ1-1, with no clear D. V lost 0 bases and J lost 4, with 12 bases in between. Germline loops: CDR1 LGHNA, CDR2 YSLEER. This CDR3 region has 15 residues. In DNA form, the CDR3 reads TGCGCCAGCAGCCAAGATGCGCGGGGTGGCACTGAAGCTTTCTTT. Protein product: CASSQDARGGTEAFF.

The table lists this clonotype with many counts. The CDR3 spells CAISESTGGGTDTQYF. CDR3 sequence (DNA): TGTGCCATCAGTGAGTCCACGGGGGGGGGCACAGATACGCAGTATTTT. The chain employs TRBV10-3 and TRBJ2-3; TRBD2 aligns across 8 bases. Unmatched junction bases numbered 3, after V lost 0 bases and J lost 1 base. From germline, CDR1 is ENHRY and CDR2 SYGVKD. CDR3 length equals 16 residues.